The text below deals with one T cell receptor beta chain. Its antigen remains unidentified. This sample is drawn from a study of CD8 T cells in ankylosing spondylitis. Notes on the study in general: A TCR beta motif of fewer than 10 highly homologous variants seemed to mark ankylosing spondylitis blood.

CDR3 length: 14 amino acids. The germline gives CDR1 SGHNT, CDR2 YENEEA. J lost 8 bases, V lost 4 bases, and 10 bases had no gene match. The TCR beta libraries were generated through quantitative 5'-RACE incorporating molecular barcodes. TCRdb fed the 5' RACE reads into MiXCR, producing one record per CDR3 protein. This sample carries around 390,000 distinct CDR3 sequences, 20% to 25% of them seen once, and the ten largest clones take about 16%. This rearrangement joins TRBV11-3 to TRBJ2-5; 7 bases agree with TRBD1. This TCR derives from a male donor with ankylosing spondylitis. Specimen: blood, either unsorted or a sorted T cell fraction (not recorded which). The CDR3: CASSSRTGPATQYF. The CDR3 DNA sequence: TGTGCCAGCAGCTCTCGGACAGGCCCAGCTACCCAGTACTTC. Combining the CDR3 with reference TRBV11-3 and TRBJ2-5 gives the whole variable domain EAGVVQSPRYKIIEKKQPVAFWCNPISGHNTLYWYLQNLGQGPELLIRYENEEAVDDSQLPKDRFSAERLKGVDSTLKIQPAELGDSAVYLCASSSRTGPATQYFGPGTRLLVL.